This T cell receptor (beta chain) was sequenced during a study of identifying expanded T cells in peripheral blood. Study results and caveats: Roughly 1.2 clones differed between technical replicates, versus approximately 17 and 20 over time. Roughly 2-week clone count variance significantly increased as total template count grew.

Comments on this clone: Its cognate antigen is unknown.

No infections or other immune events were documented during collection. Germline V CDR1 and CDR2: LGHNA, YNFKEQ. The V end lost 1 base, the J end lost 1 base, and 15 bases lay between the germline ends. The CDR3 is 17 amino acids. Profiling relied on immunoSEQ multiplex PCR, and the TCRdb table lists in-frame clones only, not all of them. The table shows over 100,000 clones, with about 87% occurring only once. The sequence came from a person aged 18-70 years in good health. The material sequenced was blood. The V call is TRBV4-2, the J call TRBJ2-3; D possibly corresponds to TRBD2 (5 bases). The CDR3 spells CASSQVFYRRGTDTQYF. CDR3 DNA sequence: TGTGCCAGCAGCCAAGTATTCTATAGGCGGGGCACAGATACGCAGTATTTT.